This T cell receptor (beta chain) was sequenced in a study of shared clonotypes between healthy human individuals (dated by TCRdb to between 2020 and 2021). General notes on the study: The cohort included three men and a couple of women between 18 and 49 years of age. Each donor's leukapheresis produced roughly between about 0.9 and 9.5 billion PBMCs. Libraries were prepared and TCR repertoires were sequenced by different laboratories using diverse techniques, in order to increase sequencing depth and limit assay-specific biases. For each donor, CD4 naive and CD4 memory were each run on three plates, CD8 naive on two plates, and CD8 memory on one plate. To estimate repertoire size and how much clonotype sharing occurs between individuals, the study deeply sequenced the blood TCR repertoires of about five healthy adults. What the authors observed across the whole study: Sampling was restricted to blood, and TCR repertoires in tissue are likely to differ from TCR repertoires in blood. Sharing across four donors was observed for roughly 5.4% of naive CD4, over 3% of naive CD8, 2% to 2.5% of memory CD4, and around 0.44% of memory CD8 clonotypes. Even with the large sequencing depth, rarefaction of the sorted-subset datasets indicated that sequencing was incomplete. Estimated clonotype richness was generally larger for naive than for memory subsets. Compared with non-shared clonotypes, the clonotypes found in all four sorted-subset donors had higher generation probabilities. Because the study included only a small number of donors, the genetic and exposure-history diversity represented was limited. Based on pairwise subsampling, the degree of clonotype sharing among donors was expected to be affected by sequencing depth.

This clone was seen only a few times. Its antigen is currently not known. No base qualities exist here, and no much larger clone lies one base off it. The CDR3 sequence holds 13 residues, the cysteine and phenylalanine included. Solely the CDR3 DNA is kept, with 39 bases framed from the first base. CDR1 is given as PRHDT and CDR2 as FYEKMQ, both from the germline V gene (reference sequence). The V and J ends are trimmed by 1 base and 1 base, leaving 5 bases between them. Using the deep immunoSEQ assay, TCR CDR3 regions were amplified from genomic DNA by multiplex PCR. For each cell subset, the extracted genomic DNA was distributed evenly across all wells of several immunoSEQ 96-well plates, and each plate served as one replicate. Each replicate PCR for sorted subsets received about 220 ng genomic DNA, equal to roughly 30,000 T cell genomes. Purified libraries were quantified with a Qubit 3.0 fluorometer, sized on a Bioanalyzer 2100, and re-quantified with the KAPA Library Quantification kit. Every immunoSEQ 96-well plate was sequenced on a dedicated single-read 150-cycle Illumina NextSeq 550 flow cell. The paper's processing steps were these. The immunoSEQ output contained only junctional sequences without quality scores, so filtering could not match that applied to full-length reads. Sequences were annotated with PyIR, a Python wrapper for IgBLAST v1.9, using IMGT germline references to assign V/J genes and CDR3. Any read was removed if the V/J assignment was weak (E-value above 1e-6), the CDR3 was missing, or the read contained stop codons, out-of-frame junctions, or ambiguous translated residues. V3J clonotypes were defined as sequences sharing the same inferred V gene, J gene, and CDR3 amino acid sequence. To compute the percentage overlap between repertoires, the number of shared unique clonotypes was divided by the size of the smaller repertoire. Richness of each repertoire was evaluated using RTK rarefaction, the Chao1 estimator, and Recon v2.1 estimates of unobserved clonotypes. OLGA was used to compute generation probabilities for all TCRbeta clonotypes that the gDNA method yielded from four donors. TCRdb took over this immuneACCESS table, retaining in-frame rearrangements with V and J assigned. Such tables are incomplete; in checked studies, under half of the missing clones stem from an unresolved V gene, and the remainder is unexplained. From that table come the V and J calls and clone size; the DNA was used to work out D and trimming. For this sample there are about 100,000 clones; approximately 70% appear just once. Around 25% of the sample belongs to the ten largest clones.

The donors were healthy, HIV-negative adults with no recently reported acute infections or vaccinations. Every donor was a Caucasian adult living in Nashville, Tennessee, USA. CD8 memory samples combined magnetically selected CD45RO+ cells with CCR7-negative CD45RA+ effector memory (TemRA) cells. Blood was collected by leukapheresis, and PBMCs were isolated by Ficoll-Histopaque density gradient centrifugation and then cryopreserved in liquid nitrogen vapor phase. Analytical flow cytometry was used to check the purity and quantity of every magnetically sorted T cell population. Genomic DNA was isolated from each sorted fraction and quantified by UV absorbance on a Nanodrop 2000c.

The clonotype originates from a woman aged 25 to 39 in good health. This chain is built from TRBV13 and TRBJ2-7, with the identity of the D gene unclear. Sequences were obtained from memory CD8+ T cells sorted from blood. The intended sense of this specimen's cell subset or site label: CD45RO+ cells pooled with CCR7-negative TemRA cells. The nucleotides are TGTGCCAGCAGCTTAGCGTCTTCCTACGAGCAGTACTTC. This gives the protein CASSLASSYEQYF. Extended through the reference TRBV13 and TRBJ2-7 proteins, this CDR3 yields the full variable domain: AAGVIQSPRHLIKEKRETATLKCYPIPRHDTVYWYQQGPGQDPQFLISFYEKMQSDKGSIPDRFSAQQFSDYHSELNMSSLELGDSALYFCASSLASSYEQYFGPGTRLTVT.